A selection of T cell receptor beta chains follows, all from one sample in a study of PD-1 blockade in classical Hodgkin lymphoma. Sequenced by immunoSEQ multiplex PCR; TCRdb stores in-frame clones only, minus some. This repertoire shows roughly 36,000 clones, 77% found once; its top ten account for 9.8%. Material: peripheral blood mononuclear cells (PBMCs), obtained before the fourth cycle of nivolumab. The receptors stem from a human donor with classical Hodgkin lymphoma. The CDR3 runs from the conserved cysteine through the conserved F or W. A D gene is named only where the DNA matches it firmly. Not all rows give a size; the values are once, few, many and, for expanded clones, a class.

V gene	J gene	D gene	clone size	CDR3 length	CDR3 DNA	CDR3 protein
TRBV19	TRBJ2-7	TRBD1	.	18	TGTGCCAGTAGTGTTACATCTCCGGGACAGGGGGCGCGGAACGAGCAGTACTTC	CASSVTSPGQGARNEQYF
TRBV29-1	TRBJ1-1	.	.	12	TGCAGCGTTTTACAGGGTGGCACTGAAGCTTTCTTT	CSVLQGGTEAFF
TRBV5-6	TRBJ1-2	TRBD1	.	17	TGTGCCAGCAGTCGGAGGACAGGGGGCAAAGCTAACTATGGCTACACCTTC	CASSRRTGGKANYGYTF
TRBV6-1	TRBJ1-1	.	.	16	TGTGCCAGCAGTGAAACTTCGGGACGGCCGGCCACTGAAGCTTTCTTT	CASSETSGRPATEAFF
TRBV6-5	TRBJ2-4	.	.	14	TGTGCCAGCAGTTACTCAGGTTTTGGAAACATTCAGTACTTC	CASSYSGFGNIQYF
TRBV19	TRBJ2-7	.	.	13	TGTGCCAGTAGTATACACAGGGATGGAGAGCAGTACTTC	CASSIHRDGEQYF
TRBV18	TRBJ1-2	.	.	15	TGTGCCAGCTCACCCAATCGGCCTCTTAACTATGGCTACACCTTC	CASSPNRPLNYGYTF
TRBV7-9	TRBJ2-3	TRBD1	.	14	TGTGCCAGCAGCGCCACAGGGGGCGCAGATACGCAGTATTTT	CASSATGGADTQYF
TRBV10-2	TRBJ2-5	.	once	13	TGCGCCAGCAGTGAAAGTAATCAAGAGACCCAGTACTTC	CASSESNQETQYF
TRBV5-5	TRBJ1-1	.	.	14	TGTGCCAGCAGCCCCTATCGGGGAGACACTGAAGCTTTCTTT	CASSPYRGDTEAFF
TRBV5-1	TRBJ1-1	.	once	12	TGCGCCAGCAGCTTGAATGGGGAGGGAGCTTTCTTT	CASSLNGEGAFF
TRBV28	TRBJ1-3	TRBD1	.	15	TGTGCCAGCAGTTCCGCCGGACAGGGCAGAAACACCATATATTTT	CASSSAGQGRNTIYF
TRBV7-9	TRBJ2-5	.	.	14	TGTGCCAGCAGCTTAGGGTCCCCCCAAGAGACCCAGTACTTC	CASSLGSPQETQYF
TRBV5-1	TRBJ2-7	.	.	14	TGCGCCAGCAGCTTAAGGCTGGGGGTCTACGAGCAGTACTTC	CASSLRLGVYEQYF
TRBV21-1	TRBJ2-6	.	.	16	TGTGCCAGCAGCAAAGTGACGGCCTCTGGGGCCAACGTCCTGACTTTC	CASSKVTASGANVLTF
TRBV4-3	TRBJ2-3	.	few	16	TGCGCCAGCAGCCAAGATTGGGGCTCTAGCACAGATACGCAGTATTTT	CASSQDWGSSTDTQYF
TRBV19	TRBJ1-5	.	few	15	TGTGCCAGTAGACTGACACCGAATAGCAATCAGCCCCAGCATTTT	CASRLTPNSNQPQHF
TRBV10-3	TRBJ2-2	.	.	11	TGTGCCATCGGGGCGGGCGGGGAGCTGTTTTTT	CAIGAGGELFF
TRBV7-9	TRBJ1-2	.	.	15	TGTGCCAGCAGCTTAGTCGCAGCGGGAAGATATGGCTACACCTTC	CASSLVAAGRYGYTF
TRBV6-5	TRBJ1-2	.	.	15	TGTGCCAGCAGATCCGGGGGGGCCAGAAACTATGGCTACACCTTC	CASRSGGARNYGYTF
TRBV5-4	TRBJ2-5	.	.	13	TGTGCCAGCAGCTCAACGCCCAAAGAGACCCAGTACTTC	CASSSTPKETQYF
TRBV27	TRBJ1-4	.	.	19	TGTGCCAGCAGTTTTTTGAGGGGCGCAGGAAAAACAACTAATGAAAAACTGTTTTTT	CASSFLRGAGKTTNEKLFF
TRBV5-1	TRBJ1-5	.	once	14	TGCGCCAGCAGCTCGGACGGAAACAATCAGCCCCAGCATTTT	CASSSDGNNQPQHF
TRBV6-5	TRBJ1-2	.	.	13	TGTGCCAGCAGTCCCAGAAATACAGAGGGCTACACCTTC	CASSPRNTEGYTF
TRBV2	TRBJ1-5	TRBD1	once	17	TGTGCCAGCAGTCGAAGAACCGGGACAGGGGGCACACAGCCCCAGCATTTT	CASSRRTGTGGTQPQHF
TRBV13	TRBJ1-2	.	once	15	TGTGCCAGCAGCTTAGACCTACAGGCTTGGAATGGCTACACCTTC	CASSLDLQAWNGYTF
TRBV10-3	TRBJ2-7	TRBD2	.	14	TGTGCCATCAGGACTAGCGGGGGGAGGTACGAGCAGTACTTC	CAIRTSGGRYEQYF
TRBV5-6	TRBJ2-7	.	.	13	TGTGCCAGCAGCTTCAGGGCCCCCGGGGAGCAGTACTTC	CASSFRAPGEQYF
TRBV5-1	TRBJ2-3	.	.	19	TGCGCCAGCAGCATCAACCCAGGGGTTATAGCGCCGTGGGCAGATACGCAGTATTTT	CASSINPGVIAPWADTQYF
TRBV6-1	TRBJ1-1	.	.	15	TGTGCCAGCACATTTAATCGGGGCTTATCTATTGAAGCTTTCTTT	CASTFNRGLSIEAFF
TRBV2	TRBJ1-4	.	medium-sized	15	TGTGCCAGCAGTGAAATAAGGGGAGGGAATGAAAAACTGTTTTTT	CASSEIRGGNEKLFF
TRBV9	TRBJ1-2	.	.	13	TGTGCCAGCAGCGTTTCCGGGGCTTGGGGCTACACCTTC	CASSVSGAWGYTF
TRBV6-1	TRBJ2-2	TRBD1	.	13	TGTGCCAGCCGGGACAGAAACACCGGGGAGCTGTTTTTT	CASRDRNTGELFF
TRBV5-6	TRBJ2-1	TRBD2	.	16	TGTGCCAGCAGCTGGGAAGCGGGGCCTTTCTACAATGAGCAGTTCTTC	CASSWEAGPFYNEQFF
TRBV4-2	TRBJ2-2	.	medium-sized	15	TGTGCCAGCAGCCAGGCGGGATTGAACACCGGGGAGCTGTTTTTT	CASSQAGLNTGELFF
TRBV27	TRBJ1-2	TRBD1	.	16	TGTGCCAGCAGTGGCACAGGGGGCGCGTCTTTCTATGGCTACACCTTC	CASSGTGGASFYGYTF
TRBV5-4	TRBJ1-4	.	.	14	TGTGCCAGCAGCCGGGGACCGGGTAATGAAAAACTGTTTTTT	CASSRGPGNEKLFF
TRBV4-1	TRBJ2-4	.	.	16	TGCGCCAGCAGCCAAGATGGCCCCATAGCCAAAAACATTCAGTACTTC	CASSQDGPIAKNIQYF
TRBV29-1	TRBJ2-2	TRBD2	.	17	TGCAGCGTTGAATGGGCGGGGGGGCCCATAAACACCGGGGAGCTGTTTTTT	CSVEWAGGPINTGELFF
TRBV5-1	TRBJ2-5	.	.	17	TGCGCCAGCAGCTTGGCCATAACGGGTTGGTACCAAGAGACCCAGTACTTC	CASSLAITGWYQETQYF
TRBV19	TRBJ1-1	TRBD1	few	15	TGTGCCAGTAGTATCACGGGACAGGGTATCACTGAAGCTTTCTTT	CASSITGQGITEAFF
TRBV29-1	TRBJ2-7	TRBD1	.	13	TGCAGCGGGTTAAACAGGGGTACCTACGAGCAGTACTTC	CSGLNRGTYEQYF
TRBV10-3	TRBJ1-2	.	.	15	TGTGCCATCAGATGGGGGACTCACACTAACTATGGCTACACCTTC	CAIRWGTHTNYGYTF
TRBV4-1	TRBJ2-7	TRBD1	few	15	TGCGCCAGCAGCCACCGGACAGGGGGCTGGGACGAGCAGTACTTC	CASSHRTGGWDEQYF
TRBV29-1	TRBJ2-7	.	.	14	TGCAGCGTTGAAGTGGACAGGACTACCTACGAGCAGTACTTC	CSVEVDRTTYEQYF
TRBV18	TRBJ2-1	TRBD1	.	16	TGTGCCAGCTCACCACTAGGGACAGGGTCCAACAATGAGCAGTTCTTC	CASSPLGTGSNNEQFF
TRBV5-1	TRBJ2-1	.	.	13	TGCGCCAGCAGCTTCGTCCTCGACAATGAGCAGTTCTTC	CASSFVLDNEQFF
TRBV2	TRBJ2-7	.	.	16	TGTGCCAACTTAAGGGTAGACGGAGAGGAAGCCTACGAGCAGTACTTC	CANLRVDGEEAYEQYF
TRBV4-1	TRBJ1-6	.	few	13	TGCGCCAGCAGCCAAGAGGGAGGTTCACCCCTCCACTTT	CASSQEGGSPLHF
TRBV21-1	TRBJ2-7	.	.	17	TGTGCCAGCAGCTACGATCCAACAGACACCCATTCCTACGAGCAGTACTTC	CASSYDPTDTHSYEQYF
TRBV19	TRBJ1-6	.	few	14	TGTGCCAGTAGTCACGGGGTTTATAATTCACCCCTCCACTTT	CASSHGVYNSPLHF
TRBV5-1	TRBJ2-2	.	.	14	TGCGCCAGCAGCTTGTGGCAGTACACCGGGGAGCTGTTTTTT	CASSLWQYTGELFF
TRBV4-3	TRBJ2-5	TRBD2	.	15	TGCGCCAGCAGCCAAGTAGCGGGCGAGGGAGAGACCCAGTACTTC	CASSQVAGEGETQYF
TRBV7-9	TRBJ1-1	.	medium-sized	12	TGTGCCAGCAGAGAACCTGGGGGTGAAGCTTTCTTT	CASREPGGEAFF